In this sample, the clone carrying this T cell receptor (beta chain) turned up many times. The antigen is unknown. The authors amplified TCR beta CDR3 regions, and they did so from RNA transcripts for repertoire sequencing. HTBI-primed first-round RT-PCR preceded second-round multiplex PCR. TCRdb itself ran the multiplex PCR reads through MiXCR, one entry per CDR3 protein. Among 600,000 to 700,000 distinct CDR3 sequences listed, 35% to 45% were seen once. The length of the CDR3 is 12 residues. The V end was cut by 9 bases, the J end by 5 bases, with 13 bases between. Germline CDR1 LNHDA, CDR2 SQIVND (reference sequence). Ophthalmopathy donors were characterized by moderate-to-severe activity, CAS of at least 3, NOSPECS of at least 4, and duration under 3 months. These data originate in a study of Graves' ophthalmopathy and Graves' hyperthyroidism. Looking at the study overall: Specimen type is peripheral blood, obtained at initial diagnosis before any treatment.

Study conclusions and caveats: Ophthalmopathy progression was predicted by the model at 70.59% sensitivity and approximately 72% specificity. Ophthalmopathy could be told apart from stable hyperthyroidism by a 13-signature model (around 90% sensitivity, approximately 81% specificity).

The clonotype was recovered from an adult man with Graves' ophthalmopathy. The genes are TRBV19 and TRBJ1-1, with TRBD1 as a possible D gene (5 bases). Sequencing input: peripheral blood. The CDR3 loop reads CASSVRGTEAFF. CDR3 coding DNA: TGTGCCAGCAGCGTACGGGGGACTGAAGCTTTCTTT.